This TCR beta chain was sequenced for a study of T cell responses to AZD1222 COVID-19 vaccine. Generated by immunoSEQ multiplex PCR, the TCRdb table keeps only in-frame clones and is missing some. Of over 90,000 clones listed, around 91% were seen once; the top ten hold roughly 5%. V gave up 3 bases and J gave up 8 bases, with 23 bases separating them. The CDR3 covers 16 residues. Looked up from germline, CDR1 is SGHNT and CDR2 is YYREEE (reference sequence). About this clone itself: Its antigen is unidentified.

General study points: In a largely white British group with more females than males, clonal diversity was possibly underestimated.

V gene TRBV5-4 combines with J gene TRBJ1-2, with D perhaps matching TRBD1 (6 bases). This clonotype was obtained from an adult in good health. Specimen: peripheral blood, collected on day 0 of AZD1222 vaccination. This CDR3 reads CASSSQQGQGSGGYTF. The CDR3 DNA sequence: TGTGCCAGCAGCTCACAACAGGGTCAGGGGTCGGGGGGCTACACCTTC.